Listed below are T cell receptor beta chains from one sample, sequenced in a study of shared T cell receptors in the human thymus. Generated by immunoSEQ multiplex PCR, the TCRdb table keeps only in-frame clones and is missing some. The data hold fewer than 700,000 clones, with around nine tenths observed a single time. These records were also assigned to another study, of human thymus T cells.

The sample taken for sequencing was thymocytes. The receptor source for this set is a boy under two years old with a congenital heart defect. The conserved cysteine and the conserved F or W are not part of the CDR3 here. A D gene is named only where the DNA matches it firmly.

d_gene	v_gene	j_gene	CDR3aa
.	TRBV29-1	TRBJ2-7	SVATGITSLSREQY
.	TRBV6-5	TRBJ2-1	ASSYSNSPNYNEQF
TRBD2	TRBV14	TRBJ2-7	ASSQALGGAYEQY
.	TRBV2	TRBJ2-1	ASSGEKRAFYNEQF
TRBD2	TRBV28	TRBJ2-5	ASSPLSYGTSGSRETQY
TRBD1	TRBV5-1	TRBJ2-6	ASSFFGTGLSGANVLT
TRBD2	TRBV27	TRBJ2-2	ASSSPGGGLAGNTGELF
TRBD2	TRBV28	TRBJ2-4	ASRGSGRARLSKNIQY
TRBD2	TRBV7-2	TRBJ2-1	ASSLVRGGRILWGNEQF
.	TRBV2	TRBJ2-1	ASITTGF